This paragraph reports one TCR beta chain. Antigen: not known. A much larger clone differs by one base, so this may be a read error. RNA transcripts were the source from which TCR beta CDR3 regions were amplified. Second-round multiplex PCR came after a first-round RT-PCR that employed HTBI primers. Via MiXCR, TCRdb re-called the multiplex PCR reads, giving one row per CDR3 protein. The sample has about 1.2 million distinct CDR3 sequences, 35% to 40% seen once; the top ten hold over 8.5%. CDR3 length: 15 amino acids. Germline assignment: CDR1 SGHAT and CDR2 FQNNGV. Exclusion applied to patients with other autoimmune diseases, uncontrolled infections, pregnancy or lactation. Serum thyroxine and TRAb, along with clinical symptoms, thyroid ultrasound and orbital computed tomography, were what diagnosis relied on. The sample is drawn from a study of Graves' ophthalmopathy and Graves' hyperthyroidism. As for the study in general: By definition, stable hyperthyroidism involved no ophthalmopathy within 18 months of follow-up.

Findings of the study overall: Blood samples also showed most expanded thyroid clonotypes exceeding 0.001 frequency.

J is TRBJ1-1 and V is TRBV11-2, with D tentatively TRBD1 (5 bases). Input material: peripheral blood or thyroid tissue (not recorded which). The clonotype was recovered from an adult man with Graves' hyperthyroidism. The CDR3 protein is CASSLRAGSNTESFF. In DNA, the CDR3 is TGTGCCAGCAGCTTACGGGCAGGGTCGAACACTGAATCTTTCTTT.